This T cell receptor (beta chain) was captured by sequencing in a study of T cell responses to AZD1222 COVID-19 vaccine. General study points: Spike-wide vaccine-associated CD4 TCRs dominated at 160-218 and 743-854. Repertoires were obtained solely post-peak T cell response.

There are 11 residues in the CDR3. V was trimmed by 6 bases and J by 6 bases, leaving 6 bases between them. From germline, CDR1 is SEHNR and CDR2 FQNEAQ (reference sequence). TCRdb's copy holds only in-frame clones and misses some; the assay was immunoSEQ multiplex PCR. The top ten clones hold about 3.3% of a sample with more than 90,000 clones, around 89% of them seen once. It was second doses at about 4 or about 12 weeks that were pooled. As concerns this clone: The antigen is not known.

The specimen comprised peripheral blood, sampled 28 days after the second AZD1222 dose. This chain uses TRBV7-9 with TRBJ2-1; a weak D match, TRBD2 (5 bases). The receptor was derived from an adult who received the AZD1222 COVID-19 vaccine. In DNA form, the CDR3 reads TGTGCCAGCAGGCGGGCCAATGAGCAGTTCTTC. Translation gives CASRRANEQFF.